The 21 T cell receptor beta chains presented below share a single source sample, sequenced in a study of T cells in women clearing cervical HPV infection. Data came from immunoSEQ multiplex PCR; TCRdb stores just in-frame clones and leaves some out. The sample totals 10,000 to 15,000 clones. Sequencing was performed on blood buffy coat. The receptors shown here come from a woman between 18 and 75 years old with a cervical HPV16 infection that either progressed to CIN3+ or cleared (not recorded which).

On this clone: The read ends 3 residues early relative to the CDR3; the germline J gene fills the gap. The rearrangement uses TRBV7-9 and TRBJ1-1; D may be TRBD1 (5 bases). Trimming left V 5 bases short and J 3 bases short, with 10 bases between. The CDR3 has 13 residues. CDR1 is SEHNR, CDR2 FQNEAQ, per germline (reference sequence). CDR3 protein: CASSPGGYTEAFF. The CDR3 bases that were read are TGTGCCAGCAGCCCGGGGGGTTACACTGAA.

With respect to this clone: The read halts 3 residues ahead of the CDR3 end, with the missing end drawn from the germline J gene. This chain uses TRBV19 with TRBJ1-5, with 9 positions matching TRBD1. The V and J ends lost 7 bases and 6 bases, in that order; junction bases with no gene match: 10. The CDR3 contains 15 residues. Germline V gene data show CDR1 as LNHDA and CDR2 as SQIVND (reference sequence). CDR3 DNA (partial): TGTGCCAGTACCCCGGGACAGGGAAGAGTTCAGCCC. Its protein is CASTPGQGRVQP. The full CDR3 reads CASTPGQGRVQPQHF.

Worth noting for this clone: The CDR3 is cut off 3 residues early in the read; its end comes from the germline J gene. V gene TRBV7-9 combines with J gene TRBJ1-1; perhaps TRBD1 as D (6 bases). CDR3 size: 15 residues. The germline V gene has CDR1 SEHNR and CDR2 FQNEAQ (reference sequence). The CDR3 protein is CASSLTGGHSYEAFF. The covered CDR3 bases are TGTGCCAGCAGCTTAACGGGGGGCCACTCCTACGAG. Supplemented by reference TRBV7-9 and TRBJ1-1, the full variable domain reads DTGVSQNPRHKITKRGQNVTFRCDPISEHNRLYWYRQTLGQGPEFLTYFQNEAQLEKSRLLSDRFSAERPKGSFSTLEIQRTEQGDSAMYLCASSLTGGHSYEAFFGQGTRLTVV.

This clone ranks as medium-sized in terms of frequency. The read terminates 3 residues ahead of where the CDR3 ends, so the germline J gene completes it. This sequence joins TRBV12-5 and TRBJ2-4; D possibly corresponds to TRBD1 (6 bases). This CDR3 contains 12 residues. Germline assignment: CDR1 LGHNT and CDR2 FRNRAP. CDR3 DNA, as far as it was read: TGTGCTAGTGGTTCCCTGGACAGAAAT. Protein: CASGSLDRN. The full CDR3 protein is CASGSLDRNQYF. Using reference TRBV12-5 and TRBJ2-4 for the parts outside the CDR3, the full variable domain is DARVTQTPRHKVTEMGQEVTMRCQPILGHNTVFWYRQTMMQGLELLAYFRNRAPLDDSGMPKDRFSAEMPDATLATLKIQPSEPRDSAVYFCASGSLDRNQYFGAGTRLSVL.

Turning to this clone: The sequence runs out 3 residues before the end of the CDR3; the remainder is reconstructed from the germline J gene. The chain recombines TRBV6-2 or TRBV6-3 with TRBJ2-1, with TRBD2 identical over 14 bases. With 6 bases clipped from V and 0 bases from J, the junction kept 1 base outside the gene matches. Germline V CDR1 and CDR2: MNHEY, SVGEGT. The CDR3 loop spans 16 amino acids. CDR3 bases read: TGTGCCAGCAGAGGACTAGCGGGGGGCTCCTACAATGAG. Its translation is CASRGLAGGSYNE. The entire CDR3 protein reads CASRGLAGGSYNEQFF.

Note on this clone: The CDR3 goes on 3 residues after the read ends, and that part is filled in from the germline J gene. The chain has TRBV5-1 and TRBJ2-3, with D tentatively TRBD1 (6 bases). The CDR3 contains 15 residues. Germline loops: CDR1 SGHRS, CDR2 YFSETQ. Between the trimmed V and J ends, which lost 0 bases and 6 bases, there was a span of 14 bases. The CDR3: CASSLEGRGVDTQYF. The covered CDR3 bases are TGCGCCAGCAGCTTGGAGGGCAGGGGAGTGGATACG.

As concerns this clone: Read coverage stops 3 residues before the CDR3 terminus; the germline J gene supplies the remainder. This chain joins TRBV7-9 and TRBJ2-3; 8 bases map to TRBD2. The V gene end was trimmed by 5 bases and the J gene end by 5 bases; junction bases not matched to a gene: 6. Germline V lookup: CDR1 SEHNR, CDR2 FQNEAQ (reference sequence). CDR3 length: 14 amino acids. This chain's CDR3 is CASSPGLAGDTQYF. CDR3 DNA, as far as it was read: TGTGCCAGCAGCCCCGGACTAGCAGGAGATACG.

This clone shows up as medium-sized (0.01 to 0.1%) by frequency. Read sequence stops 3 residues before the CDR3 end, and the germline J gene provides the missing end. The rearrangement joins TRBV20-1 to TRBJ2-4, with 11 bases fitting TRBD2. The ends lost 2 bases at V and 0 bases at J; junction bases unmatched: 15. The germline V gene has CDR1 DFQATT and CDR2 SNEGSKA (reference sequence). This CDR3 has 20 amino acids. CDR3 bases read: TGCAGTGCTAGACCTCTAGCGGGGGGAATCGCACCACTAGCCAAAAACATT. It encodes CSARPLAGGIAPLAKNI. The entire CDR3 protein is CSARPLAGGIAPLAKNIQYF.

Regarding this clone: The read gets to within 3 residues of the CDR3 end, and the germline J gene fills in the rest. This chain joins TRBV2 and TRBJ2-5; D is unresolved. Germline V gene sequence: CDR1 SNHLY, CDR2 FYNNEI. CDR3 length: 13 residues. V was pared by 7 bases and J by 1 base, with 10 bases between. The sequenced part of the CDR3 DNA is TGTGCCAGCATCCCAGAGGTCCAAGAGACC. Encoded protein: CASIPEVQET. The whole CDR3 protein is CASIPEVQETQYF.

About this clone: The CDR3 extends 3 residues past the end of the read, so its final part is completed from the germline J gene. The genes are TRBV19 and TRBJ1-2; 8 nucleotides align to TRBD1. The CDR3 spans 15 residues. Germline V gene lookup returns CDR1 LNHDA and CDR2 SQIVND (reference sequence). The CDR3 protein is CASSASQGESSDYTF. CDR3 DNA (partial): TGTGCCAGTAGTGCCTCACAGGGGGAATCTTCCGAC.

Of note for this clone: The read ends 3 residues before the CDR3 terminus; that terminus is restored from the germline J gene. V is TRBV4-1 and J is TRBJ2-7; a weak D match, TRBD2 (5 bases). The CDR3 contains 14 residues. The germline gives CDR1 MGHRA, CDR2 YSYEKL. Trimming shortened V by 0 bases and J by 3 bases, and 9 bases separated the two germline ends. The CDR3 loop is CASSQEFGVYEQYF. The CDR3 bases that were read are TGCGCCAGCAGCCAAGAATTCGGGGTCTACGAG.

Comments on this clone: Read data end 3 residues before the CDR3 end; the end is taken from the germline J gene. V and J are TRBV9 and TRBJ2-2; TRBD1 might be the D (5 bases). Per germline, CDR1 SGDLS and CDR2 YYNGEE. This CDR3 comprises 15 residues. CDR3 in amino acids: CASSLTALSQGRLFF. Partial CDR3 DNA: TGTGCCAGCAGCCTGACAGCCCTCTCTCAAGGACGG. Variable domain in full (rest from reference TRBV9 and TRBJ2-2): DSGVTQTPKHLITATGQRVTLRCSPRSGDLSVYWYQQSLDQGLQFLIQYYNGEERAKGNILERFSAQQFPDLHSELNLSSLELGDSALYFCASSLTALSQGRLFFGEGSRLTVL.

As regards this clone: The read comes to an end 3 residues before the CDR3 does, leaving the germline J gene to fill in the end. This chain connects TRBV30 to TRBJ2-5, with 11 bases matching TRBD2. The germline V gene has CDR1 GTSNPN and CDR2 SVGIG (reference sequence). The CDR3 is made up of 16 amino acids. V was pared by 1 base and J by 5 bases, with 9 bases of the junction left unmatched. CDR3 DNA, as far as it was read: TGTGCCTGGAGTGGACTAGCGGGGCCCGCCGGTGAGACC. Amino acids: CAWSGLAGPAGET. The whole CDR3 sequence is CAWSGLAGPAGETQYF.

A remark on this clone: The CDR3 end is not reached by the read, which stops 3 residues before it; the germline J gene fills it in. The V call is TRBV29-1, the J call TRBJ1-2; 7 bases are shared with TRBD1. The CDR3 runs to 12 residues. Per the germline V gene, CDR1 is SQVTM and CDR2 is ANQGSEA. The junction had 8 bases not matched to a gene; V was cut back by 6 bases and J by 7 bases. This CDR3 is CSVDREDGGYTF. Partial CDR3 DNA: TGCAGCGTCGACAGGGAGGACGGTGGC.

The DNA read from the CDR3 is TGCAGTGCTGGACTCTTCAGCTCCTACGAG. This gives the protein CSAGLFSSYE. The whole CDR3 protein reads CSAGLFSSYEQYF. The chain employs TRBV20-1 and TRBJ2-7; the D gene is possibly TRBD2 (5 bases). Read data end 3 residues before the CDR3 end; the end is taken from the germline J gene. The CDR3 spans 13 residues. The V gene's germline CDR1 is DFQATT and CDR2 SNEGSKA (reference sequence). Deletions cut 5 bases from V and 0 bases from J, with 11 bases between.

CDR3 DNA (partial): TGTGCCAGTAGTTTCCAAGGGTCCCCCTACGAG. Translated, it gives CASSFQGSPYE. The whole CDR3 protein reads CASSFQGSPYEQYF. The rearrangement uses TRBV19 and TRBJ2-7; D gene uncertain. The CDR3 extends 3 residues past the end of the read, so its final part is completed from the germline J gene. CDR1 and CDR2 from the germline V gene are LNHDA and SQIVND (reference sequence). The CDR3 runs to 14 residues. V was trimmed by 5 bases and J by 2 bases, leaving 13 bases between them.

A word on this clone: An end of the junction does not agree with germline; a read error may underlie this. The read terminates 3 residues before the CDR3 end, so the remaining end is supplied by the germline J gene. J is TRBJ2-5 and V is TRBV9; 10 bases are a match to TRBD2. The CDR3 loop spans 16 amino acids. Germline V gives CDR1 SGDLS, CDR2 YYNGEE. Incomplete CDR3 DNA: TGTGCCAACAGCCCCCCCAGCGGGGGGGTCCGGGAGACC. Its protein is CANSPPSGGVRET. The full CDR3 sequence reads CANSPPSGGVRETQYF.

Comments on this clone: The missing CDR3 end, 3 residues past where the read stops, is filled in from the germline J gene. This chain connects TRBV18 to TRBJ2-2; D not resolved. Germline V CDR1 and CDR2: KGHSH, LQKENI. CDR3 size: 16 residues. Trimming cost V 2 bases and J 0 bases, with 10 bases left between them. CDR3 region: CASSPVRNTNTGELFF. The sequenced CDR3 bases are TGTGCCAGCTCACCAGTCCGTAATACGAACACCGGGGAG.

A word on this clone: At one of its ends the junction is not consistent with the germline gene, which may arise from a read error. The CDR3 end falls 3 residues outside the read, so it is completed with the germline J gene. The same CDR3 arises from other DNA sequences in this sample as well. The chain couples TRBV2 to TRBJ1-3; 9 nucleotides match TRBD1. Germline CDR1 reads SNHLY; CDR2 reads FYNNEI. There are 13 residues in the CDR3. CDR3 DNA (partial): TGTGCCAAAACAGGGGGCTCTGGAAACACG. Translating it yields CAKTGGSGNT. The complete CDR3 protein is CAKTGGSGNTIYF.

Concerning this clone itself: The CDR3 extends 3 residues past the end of the read, so its final part is completed from the germline J gene. The rearrangement joins TRBV10-3 to TRBJ1-2; 7 bases are a match to TRBD1. CDR1 is ENHRY and CDR2 is SYGVKD in the germline V gene. V was pared by 6 bases and J by 3 bases, with 4 bases of the junction left unmatched. The CDR3 has 13 residues. The CDR3 is CAISRTGDYGYTF. CDR3 bases read: TGTGCCATCAGCAGGACAGGAGACTATGGC.

Comment on this clone: The DNA ends 3 residues before the CDR3 does, and the rest of the CDR3 is filled in from the germline J gene. The rearrangement uses TRBV7-8 and TRBJ2-5; 12 nucleotides align to TRBD2. This CDR3 is 18 amino acids long. With V trimmed by 5 bases and J by 0 bases, 10 bases remained unmatched. CDR1 SGHVS and CDR2 FQNEAQ come from the germline V gene. CDR3 bases read: TGTGCCAGCAGCCCTCCCCGAGGACTAGCGGGGTACCAAGAGACC. It codes for CASSPPRGLAGYQET. The whole CDR3 protein is CASSPPRGLAGYQETQYF.